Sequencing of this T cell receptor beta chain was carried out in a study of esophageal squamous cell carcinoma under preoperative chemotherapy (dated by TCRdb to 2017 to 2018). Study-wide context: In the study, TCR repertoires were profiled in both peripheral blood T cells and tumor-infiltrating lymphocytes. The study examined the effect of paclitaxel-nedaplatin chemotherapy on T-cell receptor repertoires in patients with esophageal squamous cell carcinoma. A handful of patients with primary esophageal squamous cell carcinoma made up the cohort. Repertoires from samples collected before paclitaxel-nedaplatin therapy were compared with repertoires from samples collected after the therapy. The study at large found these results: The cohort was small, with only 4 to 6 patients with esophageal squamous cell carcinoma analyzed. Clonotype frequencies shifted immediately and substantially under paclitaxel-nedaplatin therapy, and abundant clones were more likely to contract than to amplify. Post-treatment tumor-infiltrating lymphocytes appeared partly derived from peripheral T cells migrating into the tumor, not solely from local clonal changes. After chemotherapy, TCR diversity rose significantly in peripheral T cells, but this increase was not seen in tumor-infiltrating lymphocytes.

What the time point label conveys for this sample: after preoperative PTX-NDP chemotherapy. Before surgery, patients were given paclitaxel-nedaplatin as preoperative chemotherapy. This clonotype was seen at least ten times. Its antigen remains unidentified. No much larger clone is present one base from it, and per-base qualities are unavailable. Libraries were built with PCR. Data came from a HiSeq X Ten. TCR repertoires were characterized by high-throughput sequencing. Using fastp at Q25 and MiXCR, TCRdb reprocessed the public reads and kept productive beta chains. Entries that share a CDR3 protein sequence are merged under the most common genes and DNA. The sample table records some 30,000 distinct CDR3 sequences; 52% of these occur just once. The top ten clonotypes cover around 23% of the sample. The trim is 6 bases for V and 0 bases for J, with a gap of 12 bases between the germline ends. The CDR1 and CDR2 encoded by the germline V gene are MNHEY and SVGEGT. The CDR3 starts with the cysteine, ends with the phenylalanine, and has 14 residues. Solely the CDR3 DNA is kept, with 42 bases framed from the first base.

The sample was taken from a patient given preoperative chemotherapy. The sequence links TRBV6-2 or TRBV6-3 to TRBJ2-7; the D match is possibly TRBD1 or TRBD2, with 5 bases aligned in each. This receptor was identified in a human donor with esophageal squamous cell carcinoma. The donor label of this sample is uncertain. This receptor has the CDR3 CASRPWGSSYEQYF. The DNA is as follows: TGTGCCAGCAGACCCTGGGGGAGCTCCTACGAGCAGTACTTC.